Each of the 32 T cell receptor beta chains below was sequenced from the same sample in a study of T cells in Graves' hyperthyroidism and ophthalmopathy. RNA transcripts served as the template for amplifying TCR beta CDR3 regions. With the HTBI primer set, the TCR CDR3 went through a first round of RT-PCR. TCRdb fed the multiplex PCR reads into MiXCR, producing one record per CDR3 protein. This sample has more than 650,000 distinct CDR3 sequences, with about 14% found just once. What was sequenced was blood. These TCRs come from a woman aged 18 to 35 with Graves' hyperthyroidism.

About this clonotype itself: Germline is not matched at one junction end, which may reflect a read error. This chain connects TRBV7-7 to TRBJ2-2; TRBD2 matches at 8 bases. This CDR3 is 15 amino acids long. Germline V gene data show CDR1 as SSHAT and CDR2 as FNYEAQ (reference sequence). This chain's CDR3 is CASSSGGGSTGELFF. CDR3 DNA sequence: TGTGCTAGCAGCTCCGGGGGGGGGAGCACCGGGGAGCTGTTTTTT.

This clonotype showed up just a few times. CDR3: CASSYGRGAVSSYNEQFF. The CDR3 nucleotides read TGTGCCAGCAGTTACGGACGGGGGGCAGTGAGCTCCTACAATGAGCAGTTCTTC. V gene TRBV6-5 combines with J gene TRBJ2-1; the D gene is possibly TRBD2 (7 bases). The CDR3 is 18 amino acids. Trimming took off 2 bases at V and 0 bases at J, with 17 bases between the two ends. In germline, CDR1 is MNHEY, CDR2 SVGAGI.

This clonotype has at least ten counts. The genes are TRBV7-9 and TRBJ2-7; 10 bases are a match to TRBD1. Germline V gene lookup returns CDR1 SEHNR and CDR2 FQNEAQ (reference sequence). There are 15 residues in the CDR3. V was pared by 3 bases and J by 5 bases, with 7 bases of the junction left unmatched. CDR3 in amino acids: CASSFPGQGSHEQYF. In nucleotides, the CDR3 is TGTGCCAGCAGCTTTCCGGGACAGGGGTCCCACGAGCAGTACTTC.

This rearrangement joins TRBV6-2 or TRBV6-3 to TRBJ2-5; D call uncertain. Germline V gene sequence: CDR1 MNHEY, CDR2 SVGEGT. This CDR3 contains 16 residues. Trimming removed 6 bases at V and 2 bases at J, with 19 bases between. The CDR3 coding sequence is TGTGCCAGCAGGGGGTTTGCGCCTCGGATACAAGAGACCCAGTACTTC. The encoded protein is CASRGFAPRIQETQYF.

This clonotype was seen a handful of times. This chain links TRBV27 with TRBJ2-1, with D unresolved. Germline V CDR1 and CDR2: MNHEY, SMNVEV (reference sequence). The V end lost 2 bases, the J end lost 4 bases, and 12 bases lay between the germline ends. The CDR3 spans 15 residues. For the CDR3, the DNA is TGTGCCAGCAGTTTAGCAGGCCAGAGGTACAATGAGCAGTTCTTC. Amino acid sequence: CASSLAGQRYNEQFF.

This chain links TRBV27 with TRBJ1-1; D call uncertain. The CDR3 loop spans 15 amino acids. V was shortened by 7 bases and J by 1 base, with 16 bases between the two germline ends. Per the germline V gene, CDR1 is MNHEY and CDR2 is SMNVEV (reference sequence). The CDR3 DNA follows: TGTGCCAGCACTCTTATCCCCCCAGGGAACACTGAAGCTTTCTTT. It encodes CASTLIPPGNTEAFF.

This clonotype appeared many times. The chain recombines TRBV10-3 with TRBJ1-1; TRBD1 might be the D (6 bases). This CDR3 comprises 14 residues. The germline V gene encodes CDR1 ENHRY and CDR2 SYGVKD. The V end lost 0 bases, the J end lost 7 bases, and 12 bases lay between the germline ends. This CDR3 is CAISESAGGGEAFF. The CDR3 nucleotides are TGTGCCATCAGTGAGTCAGCGGGGGGCGGTGAAGCTTTCTTT.

For this clonotype: No conserved phenylalanine or tryptophan is present at the end of the CDR3, so a read error is the likely explanation. The chain has TRBV18 and TRBJ2-7; no firm D call. Germline loops: CDR1 KGHSH, CDR2 LQKENI. With 3 bases removed from V and 0 bases from J, the gap between germline ends came to 9 bases. This CDR3 contains 14 residues. The CDR3 DNA is TGTGCCAGCTCACCTGACCGCAGCTCCTACGAGCAGTACCTC. It specifies CASSPDRSSYEQYL.

This clonotype was counted only a few times. CDR3 DNA: TGTGCCAGCAGCTTTGAGGCTACGGGGCAGTACTTC. Translating gives CASSFEATGQYF. The rearrangement joins TRBV13 to TRBJ2-7; no reliable D call. Trimming pared 3 bases from V and 9 bases from J, leaving 12 bases between. Germline CDR1 is PRHDT and CDR2 is FYEKMQ (reference sequence). This CDR3 is built from 12 residues.

This clonotype appeared a few times. The chain employs TRBV12-3 or TRBV12-4 and TRBJ2-5, with D possibly being TRBD1 (6 bases). The CDR3 totals 14 residues. V was cut by 6 bases and J by 7 bases, with 18 bases left in between. CDR3 amino acids: CASRKTGLQGTQYF. As DNA, the CDR3 is TGTGCCAGCAGAAAGACAGGACTCCAGGGGACCCAGTACTTC.

About this clonotype: A read error may produce the germline difference seen at one junction end. This chain uses TRBV5-1 with TRBJ2-3; the D is unclear. This CDR3 has 12 residues. The germline gives CDR1 SGHRS, CDR2 YFSETQ. CDR3 coding DNA: TGCGCCAGCAGCTTTAGCACAGATATGCAGTATTTT. It encodes CASSFSTDMQYF.

This clonotype has a count of ten or more. The chain has TRBV7-9 and TRBJ2-2; 11 positions agree with TRBD2. V was clipped by 4 bases and J by 7 bases; unmatched bases: 5. Germline V gives CDR1 SEHNR, CDR2 FQNEAQ (reference sequence). CDR3 size: 15 residues. CDR3 sequence reads: CASSSSGRKVGELFF. For the CDR3, the DNA is TGTGCCAGCAGCTCTAGCGGGAGGAAGGTCGGGGAGCTGTTTTTT.

J is TRBJ1-4 and V is TRBV20-1, with TRBD1 identical over 10 bases. The CDR3 sequence is 17 residues long. V was clipped by 3 bases and J by 2 bases; unmatched bases: 9. Looked up from germline, CDR1 is DFQATT and CDR2 is SNEGSKA (reference sequence). The CDR3 sequence: CSASRDRGRLTNEKLFF. In DNA, the CDR3 is TGCAGTGCTAGTAGGGACAGGGGAAGGTTGACTAATGAAAAACTGTTTTTT.

Ten or more counts support this clonotype. The rearrangement links TRBV20-1 to TRBJ2-3; D uncertain. This CDR3 spans 13 amino acids. Germline assignment: CDR1 DFQATT and CDR2 SNEGSKA (reference sequence). CDR3: CSLLATRPDTQYF. The CDR3 coding sequence is TGCAGCCTGTTGGCGACCCGCCCAGATACGCAGTATTTT.

Many counts were recorded for this clonotype. This chain uses TRBV12-3 or TRBV12-4 with TRBJ1-5; D gene ambiguous. Trimming stripped 6 bases from V and 0 bases from J, with 12 bases between. This CDR3 comprises 15 residues. The CDR3 DNA follows: TGTGCCAGCAGAAAAGAGGAATATAGCAATCAGCCCCAGCATTTT. Its protein product is CASRKEEYSNQPQHF.

This chain links TRBV28 with TRBJ2-2, with 7 bases aligning to TRBD2. Germline V CDR1 and CDR2: MDHEN, SYDVKM. CDR3 length: 16 residues. Trimming at V came to 4 bases and at J to 5 bases, leaving 10 bases not matched to a gene. The CDR3 DNA follows: TGTGCCAGCAGTTCCCCCGGGGGGACTCTAACCGGGGAGCTGTTTTTT. Its protein product is CASSSPGGTLTGELFF.

This clonotype occurred many times. This chain joins TRBV5-1 and TRBJ1-1; possible D gene TRBD1, 5 bases. The germline V gene encodes CDR1 SGHRS and CDR2 YFSETQ. Trimming removed 3 bases from V and 3 bases from J, with 12 bases in between. This CDR3 spans 14 amino acids. CDR3 in amino acids: CASSWAGPDTEAFF. CDR3 nucleotides: TGCGCCAGCAGCTGGGCAGGGCCGGACACTGAAGCTTTCTTT. The full variable domain, rest sourced from reference TRBV5-1 and TRBJ1-1, is KAGVTQTPRYLIKTRGQQVTLSCSPISGHRSVSWYQQTPGQGLQFLFEYFSETQRNKGNFPGRFSGRQFSNSRSEMNVSTLELGDSALYLCASSWAGPDTEAFFGQGTRLTVV.

This clonotype has just a few counts. The chain carries TRBV7-2 and TRBJ2-1, with 7 positions matching TRBD1. Looked up from germline, CDR1 is SGHTA and CDR2 is FQGNSA. The CDR3 covers 16 residues. The V and J ends lost 3 bases and 8 bases, in that order; junction bases with no gene match: 13. CDR3: CASSFPLGTVLDEQFF. The CDR3 DNA follows: TGTGCCAGCAGCTTTCCCCTCGGGACAGTTTTGGATGAGCAGTTCTTC. The full variable domain, its missing parts supplied by reference TRBV7-2 and TRBJ2-1, is GAGVSQSPSNKVTEKGKDVELRCDPISGHTALYWYRQSLGQGLEFLIYFQGNSAPDKSGLPSDRFSAERTGGSVSTLTIQRTQQEDSAVYLCASSFPLGTVLDEQFFGPGTRLTVL.

This clonotype was observed at least ten times. The chain employs TRBV20-1 and TRBJ2-3; 13 bases are shared with TRBD2. Germline trimming cut 0 bases from V and 0 bases from J; bases unmatched to any gene: 6. This CDR3 is 18 amino acids long. Germline loops: CDR1 DFQATT, CDR2 SNEGSKA (reference sequence). The CDR3: CSARDDLGLAGSTDTQYF. In DNA, the CDR3 is TGCAGTGCTAGAGACGACCTGGGACTAGCGGGGAGCACAGATACGCAGTATTTT.

The chain employs TRBV7-2 and TRBJ2-1; D is unclear. CDR1 and CDR2 from the germline V gene are SGHTA and FQGNSA. V lost 3 bases to trimming and J lost 0 bases, with 9 bases between them. The CDR3 spans 15 residues. The CDR3 region is CASSLMVASYNEQFF. DNA for the CDR3: TGTGCCAGCAGCTTGATGGTAGCCTCCTACAATGAGCAGTTCTTC.

The V call is TRBV14, the J call TRBJ2-1, with D possibly matching TRBD2 (5 bases). Between the trimmed V and J ends, which lost 0 bases and 3 bases, there was a span of 24 bases. The CDR3 consists of 20 residues. CDR1 SGHDN and CDR2 FVKESK come from the germline V gene. This CDR3 is CASSQEGILGRYRNYNEQFF. The CDR3 region has the DNA TGTGCCAGCAGCCAAGAGGGAATACTAGGCCGATACCGAAACTACAATGAGCAGTTCTTC.

CDR3 sequence (DNA): TGCGCCAGCAGCCAAGATCAGAGGGGGCACTACGAGCAGTACTTC. This sequence encodes CASSQDQRGHYEQYF. The V call is TRBV4-1, the J call TRBJ2-7; TRBD1 matches 7 bases. V lost 0 bases to trimming and J lost 3 bases; unmatched junction nucleotides: 5. The length of the CDR3 is 15 residues. Germline CDR1 is MGHRA and CDR2 is YSYEKL.

This clonotype has at least ten counts. V gene TRBV5-1 combines with J gene TRBJ2-7, with D perhaps being TRBD1 or TRBD2 (5 bases each). V shed 0 bases and J shed 2 bases, with 15 bases lying between them. The CDR3 consists of 16 residues. Germline lookup yields CDR1 SGHRS and CDR2 YFSETQ. CDR3 nucleotides: TGCGCCAGCAGCTTGGTTCGGGGCCACGTTACCTACGAGCAGTACTTC. Amino acid sequence: CASSLVRGHVTYEQYF.

J is TRBJ1-3 and V is TRBV7-2, with 8 bases lining up with TRBD1. CDR1 is SGHTA and CDR2 is FQGNSA in the germline V gene. The length of the CDR3 is 16 residues. V shed 4 bases and J 4 bases; nucleotides not matched to a gene: 9. The CDR3 loop reads CASSWNYGQGGNTIYF. CDR3 in DNA: TGTGCCAGCAGCTGGAACTACGGACAGGGAGGAAACACCATATATTTT.

Note on this clonotype: A much larger clone differs from this one at a single base, so this may be a read error. V and J are TRBV10-3 and TRBJ2-7; D tentatively reads TRBD1 or TRBD2 (5 bases each). The J call may not be correct, given that the DNA end is closer to TRBJ2-1. CDR3 length: 13 residues. Germline V gives CDR1 ENHRY, CDR2 SYGVKD. This CDR3 reads CAISRDVSYEQFF. For the CDR3, the DNA is TGTGCCATCTCACGGGACGTCTCCTACGAGCAGTTCTTC.

This clonotype has just a few counts. The V and J genes are TRBV13 and TRBJ2-3; D is perhaps TRBD1 or TRBD2 (5 bases each). CDR3 size: 15 residues. The V end was cut by 5 bases, the J end by 8 bases, with 20 bases between. Germline values: CDR1 PRHDT, CDR2 FYEKMQ (reference sequence). This chain's CDR3 is CASSPIEGRESTQYF. Here the CDR3 DNA reads TGTGCCAGCAGCCCCATCGAGGGGAGAGAGAGTACGCAGTATTTT.

This clonotype showed up many times. The chain employs TRBV30 and TRBJ2-7, with 14 positions matching TRBD2. V shed 3 bases, J shed 6 bases, and the junction held 10 bases outside the gene matches. The CDR3 has 16 amino acids. The germline CDR1 and CDR2 sequences are GTSNPN and SVGIG (reference sequence). The CDR3 sequence: CAWRPGLAGGWSEQYF. CDR3 coding DNA: TGTGCCTGGAGGCCCGGACTAGCGGGAGGATGGTCCGAGCAGTACTTC. The full variable domain, completed using reference TRBV30 and TRBJ2-7, is SQTIHQWPATLVQPVGSPLSLECTVEGTSNPNLYWYRQAAGRGLQLLFYSVGIGQISSEVPQNLSASRPQDRQFILSSKKLLLSDSGFYLCAWRPGLAGGWSEQYFGPGTRLTVT.

This clonotype was seen more than once but under ten times. The V call is TRBV6-1, the J call TRBJ2-5, with D possibly matching TRBD2 (6 bases). V lost 4 bases to trimming and J lost 1 base, with 10 bases between them. This CDR3 comprises 14 residues. Germline V gene data show CDR1 as MNHNS and CDR2 as SASEGT. In DNA, the CDR3 is TGTGCCAGCAGTGTAAGCGGGCCCCAAGAGACCCAGTACTTC. It specifies CASSVSGPQETQYF.

This clonotype showed up many times. This chain connects TRBV7-8 to TRBJ2-2, with TRBD1 matching 8 bases. The length of the CDR3 is 18 residues. Per the germline V gene, CDR1 is SGHVS and CDR2 is FQNEAQ. V gave up 2 bases and J gave up 1 base; unmatched junction bases: 9. CDR3 bases: TGTGCCAGCAGCTTATATCAGGGGGCTGAATTGAACACCGGGGAGCTGTTTTTT. It is translated as CASSLYQGAELNTGELFF.

In its sample, this clonotype was seen a few times. The chain carries TRBV30 and TRBJ2-1; TRBD1 aligns across 10 bases. This CDR3 has 14 amino acids. V lost 5 bases, J lost 9 bases, and 10 bases stayed unmatched. Germline V gene lookup returns CDR1 GTSNPN and CDR2 SVGIG (reference sequence). The CDR3, as DNA: TGTGCCTGGGGACAGGGGGACCTCAAGGGTGAGCAGTTCTTC. The encoded protein is CAWGQGDLKGEQFF.

The table lists this clonotype with many counts. The V call is TRBV3-1, the J call TRBJ2-1; TRBD2 agrees at 14 bases. Trimming removed 1 base from V and 3 bases from J; junction bases left unmatched: 8. Per germline, CDR1 LGHDT and CDR2 YNNKEL (reference sequence). The CDR3 runs to 19 residues. The CDR3 region has the DNA TGTGCCAGCAGCCAAGTTGTGACTAGCGGGGGGGGCGGCTACAATGAGCAGTTCTTC. Translated: CASSQVVTSGGGGYNEQFF.

This clonotype was observed a handful of times. V usage is TRBV27 and J usage is TRBJ2-7, with D unclear. In germline, CDR1 is MNHEY, CDR2 SMNVEV (reference sequence). The CDR3 has 14 residues. V lost 3 bases, J lost 4 bases, and 13 bases lay in between. Here the CDR3 DNA reads TGTGCCAGCAGTTTTACGGAGAAGTTATACGAGCAGTACTTC. Its translation: CASSFTEKLYEQYF.